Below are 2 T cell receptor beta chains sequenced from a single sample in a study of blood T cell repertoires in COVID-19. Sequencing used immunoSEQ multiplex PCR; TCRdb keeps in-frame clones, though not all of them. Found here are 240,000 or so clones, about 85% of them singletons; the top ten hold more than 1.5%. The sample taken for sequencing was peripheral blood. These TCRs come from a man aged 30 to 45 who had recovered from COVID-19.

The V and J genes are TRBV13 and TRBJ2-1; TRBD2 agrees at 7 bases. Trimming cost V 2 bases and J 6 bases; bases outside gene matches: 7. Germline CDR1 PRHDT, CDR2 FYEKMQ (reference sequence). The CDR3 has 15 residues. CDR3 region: CASSLLWGGSNEQFF. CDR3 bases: TGTGCCAGCAGCTTACTGTGGGGGGGAAGCAATGAGCAGTTCTTC.

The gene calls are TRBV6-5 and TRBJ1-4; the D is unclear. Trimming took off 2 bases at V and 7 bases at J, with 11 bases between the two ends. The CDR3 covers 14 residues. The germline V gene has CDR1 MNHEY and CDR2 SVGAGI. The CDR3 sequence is CASSYRTKLEKLFF. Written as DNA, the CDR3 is TGTGCCAGCAGTTACAGGACTAAGCTTGAAAAACTGTTTTTT.